This T cell receptor beta chain is drawn from a study of beta chain features in type 1 diabetes. Study summary: When patients were set against healthy donors, age, gender and cell yields were similar. Study findings and constraints: The study found moderately but significantly shorter TCRB CDR3s in all four CD4+ subsets of Type 1 diabetes patients.

Concerning this clone itself: The antigen is undetermined.

The trim removed 3 bases at V and 5 bases at J, leaving 7 bases unmatched. This CDR3 spans 15 amino acids. Germline V gives CDR1 SGHRS, CDR2 YFSETQ. The isolated RNA, all of it, was reverse transcribed, so expressed TCRB transcripts were what got sequenced. The method was immunoSEQ multiplex PCR; TCRdb's version includes in-frame clones alone and lacks a portion of them. The data show roughly 230,000 clones, over 8.5% seen once. Based on CD45RO/CCR7/CD25/CD127/CD95/CD27, CD4+ regulatory, stem cell-like memory, naive and central memory cells were sorted. The origin of this receptor is a woman in her late teens or twenties in good health. The sample comprised naive CD4+ T cells from blood. This sequence joins TRBV5-1 and TRBJ2-1; 8 bases are shared with TRBD2. The DNA for the CDR3 is TGCGCCAGCAGCTCCCCCGGAGCGGGAGACAATGAGCAGTTCTTC. Protein sequence: CASSSPGAGDNEQFF.